The 24 T cell receptor beta chains listed next were all sequenced from one sample in a study of T cells in Graves' hyperthyroidism and ophthalmopathy. Regions amplified from RNA transcripts were the TCR beta CDR3 regions. A set of HTBI primers served as the primers for a first-round RT-PCR of the TCR CDR3. TCRdb passed the multiplex PCR reads through MiXCR, listing each CDR3 protein once. The sample holds fewer than 900,000 distinct CDR3 sequences; roughly 15% are singletons and the top ten take approximately 8%. Sequenced input: blood. These receptors were taken from a man between 18 and 35 years old with Graves' hyperthyroidism.

This clonotype occurred a few times. The V call is TRBV20-1, the J call TRBJ1-1, with no clear D. With 6 bases removed from V and 3 bases from J, the gap between germline ends came to 17 bases. CDR1 DFQATT and CDR2 SNEGSKA come from the germline V gene (reference sequence). CDR3 length: 14 residues. The CDR3 DNA sequence: TGCAGTGCCCCCCCGGCAGGCGGGTACACTGAAGCTTTCTTT. This codes for CSAPPAGGYTEAFF.

This clonotype was recorded only once. The J gene is TRBJ1-2, the V gene TRBV4-3; tentative D call: TRBD1 (6 bases). This CDR3 has 15 amino acids. V shed 3 bases and J shed 2 bases, with 13 bases lying between them. From germline, CDR1 is LGHNA and CDR2 YSLEER. This chain's CDR3 is CASSQRGEGNYGYTF. DNA of the CDR3: TGCGCCAGCAGCCAGAGGGGGGAGGGGAACTATGGCTACACCTTC.

The sample holds many counts of this clonotype. The rearrangement joins TRBV7-6 to TRBJ2-1; D is perhaps TRBD1 or TRBD2 (5 bases each). The CDR3 totals 12 residues. Deletions cut 4 bases from V and 9 bases from J, with 10 bases between. The germline V gene has CDR1 SGHVS and CDR2 FNYEAQ. CDR3 bases: TGTGCCAGCAGCTCCCCGGGACGTGAGCAGTTCTTC. Protein: CASSSPGREQFF.

This chain links TRBV6-1 with TRBJ1-5; 12 bases fit TRBD1. Germline V gives CDR1 MNHNS, CDR2 SASEGT. V lost 5 bases and J lost 0; bases outside the gene matches: 8. This CDR3 region has 18 residues. CDR3 residues: CASSLGQGAAYSNQPQHF. The CDR3 DNA reads TGTGCCAGCAGTCTGGGACAGGGGGCGGCGTATAGCAATCAGCCCCAGCATTTT.

At least ten counts were recorded for this clonotype. The chain couples TRBV30 to TRBJ2-1; the D call may be TRBD1 or TRBD2 (5 bases each). Trimming stripped 0 bases from V and 4 bases from J, with 7 bases between. CDR3 size: 13 residues. Germline CDR1 GTSNPN, CDR2 SVGIG (reference sequence). CDR3 sequence reads: CAWSVGAYNEQFF. The CDR3, as DNA: TGTGCCTGGAGTGTCGGGGCGTACAATGAGCAGTTCTTC. The entire variable domain, with the rest obtained from reference TRBV30 and TRBJ2-1, is as follows: SQTIHQWPATLVQPVGSPLSLECTVEGTSNPNLYWYRQAAGRGLQLLFYSVGIGQISSEVPQNLSASRPQDRQFILSSKKLLLSDSGFYLCAWSVGAYNEQFFGPGTRLTVL.

This clonotype was seen a few times. The J gene is TRBJ1-1, the V gene TRBV19; the match to TRBD1 covers 8 bases. In germline, CDR1 is LNHDA, CDR2 SQIVND (reference sequence). The ends lost 4 bases at V and 4 bases at J; junction bases unmatched: 14. This CDR3 is 17 amino acids long. This CDR3 reads CASSTPGGAISGTEAFF. The CDR3 DNA is TGTGCCAGTAGTACCCCAGGGGGCGCAATTAGCGGCACTGAAGCTTTCTTT.

The table lists this clonotype with a few counts. The genes are TRBV7-9 and TRBJ2-7, with D unresolved. The CDR3 runs 15 residues. Per the germline V gene, CDR1 is SEHNR and CDR2 is FQNEAQ (reference sequence). Trimming took off 5 bases at V and 0 bases at J, with 14 bases between the two ends. CDR3 amino acids: CASSLRTRSSYEQYF. The CDR3 coding sequence is TGTGCCAGCAGCCTAAGAACAAGGAGCTCCTACGAGCAGTACTTC.

Only a few counts were recorded for this clonotype. This may come from a read error, since a much larger clone is one base off. V and J are TRBV12-3 or TRBV12-4 and TRBJ1-1, with 9 bases lining up with TRBD1. This CDR3 spans 17 amino acids. CDR3 loop: CASRLGQGIRMNTEALF. Here the CDR3 DNA reads TGTGCCAGCAGGTTAGGACAGGGGATTCGTATGAACACTGAAGCTCTCTTT.

This clonotype was found a few times. The gene calls are TRBV25-1 and TRBJ2-2; 8 bases agree with TRBD1. The CDR3 runs 16 residues. CDR1 is MGHDK, CDR2 SYGVNS, per germline. Trimming took 2 bases from V and 5 from J; bases not matched to a gene: 7. CDR3: CASSEPSGTGTGELFF. DNA of the CDR3: TGTGCCAGCAGTGAACCTTCCGGGACAGGTACCGGGGAGCTGTTTTTT. Variable domain in full (rest from reference TRBV25-1 and TRBJ2-2): EADIYQTPRYLVIGTGKKITLECSQTMGHDKMYWYQQDPGMELHLIHYSYGVNSTEKGDLSSESTVSRIRTEHFPLTLESARPSHTSQYLCASSEPSGTGTGELFFGEGSRLTVL.

The rearrangement links TRBV19 to TRBJ2-4, with 14 bases fitting TRBD2. The CDR3 contains 18 residues. The V and J ends lost 6 bases and 0 bases, in that order; junction bases with no gene match: 7. Germline CDR1 and CDR2: LNHDA and SQIVND (reference sequence). The CDR3 nucleotides are TGTGCCAGTAGGGGACTAGCGGGAGCCGAGGTAGCCAAAAACATTCAGTACTTC. As protein: CASRGLAGAEVAKNIQYF.

The rearrangement joins TRBV9 to TRBJ1-2; D uncertain. The CDR3 is made up of 13 amino acids. V shed 0 bases and J shed 6 bases, with 9 bases lying between them. Germline V gene lookup returns CDR1 SGDLS and CDR2 YYNGEE. The CDR3 protein is CASSVGNWDGYTF. DNA of the CDR3: TGTGCCAGCAGCGTAGGAAACTGGGATGGCTACACCTTC.

V gene TRBV4-2 combines with J gene TRBJ2-1; perhaps TRBD1 as D (6 bases). Germline CDR1 is LGHNA and CDR2 is YNFKEQ. The CDR3 contains 16 residues. Trimming took off 2 bases at V and 4 bases at J, with 15 bases between the two ends. The CDR3 DNA reads as TGTGCCAGCAGCCAATCGTGGGCAGGGGATTACAATGAGCAGTTCTTC. Protein sequence: CASSQSWAGDYNEQFF.

In its sample, this clonotype was seen a few times. The V call is TRBV5-1, the J call TRBJ1-6, with D tentatively TRBD1 (6 bases). This CDR3 spans 14 amino acids. Germline values: CDR1 SGHRS, CDR2 YFSETQ. Trimming stripped 2 bases from V and 10 bases from J, with 13 bases between. For the CDR3, the DNA is TGCGCCAGCAGCTTAACAGGGATCGGCTCACCCCTCCACTTT. This gives the protein CASSLTGIGSPLHF.

This clonotype was picked up a small number of times. V gene TRBV28 combines with J gene TRBJ2-1; TRBD2 aligns across 10 bases. Germline V gene sequence: CDR1 MDHEN, CDR2 SYDVKM. V trimming: 6 bases; J trimming: 2 bases; junction bases outside the gene matches: 22. The CDR3 is 21 residues long. In nucleotides, the CDR3 is TGTGCCAGCAGCCCCCAGAGTGGGATGACTAGCGGGCGAACCCCCTACAATGAGCAGTTCTTC. Its protein product is CASSPQSGMTSGRTPYNEQFF.

This clonotype was counted many times. The chain has TRBV12-3 or TRBV12-4 and TRBJ1-5; D gene uncertain. V lost 3 bases and J lost 4, with 4 bases in between. The CDR3 contains 12 residues. CDR3 nucleotides: TGTGCCAGCAGTTTCACGAATCAGCCCCAGCATTTT. Its protein product is CASSFTNQPQHF.

The rearrangement links TRBV7-2 to TRBJ2-1, with TRBD2 identical over 10 bases. Per the germline V gene, CDR1 is SGHTA and CDR2 is FQGNSA. This CDR3 has 19 residues. J gave up 2 bases and V 1 base, and 11 bases lay outside the gene matches. The chain's CDR3 is CASSLVPGLARGPYNEQFF. Here the CDR3 DNA reads TGTGCCAGCAGCTTAGTACCGGGACTAGCGCGAGGGCCCTACAATGAGCAGTTCTTC.

This clonotype was counted ten times or more. The chain is built from TRBV28 and TRBJ1-2; D is uncertain. The V and J ends lost 4 bases and 8 bases respectively, with 20 bases between them. This CDR3 comprises 15 residues. Germline V gives CDR1 MDHEN, CDR2 SYDVKM. In DNA, the CDR3 is TGTGCCAGCAGTTGGGAAGGGTCTTTTCTAAGGGGCTACACCTTC. It translates to CASSWEGSFLRGYTF.

This clonotype was recorded a few times. The rearrangement uses TRBV27 and TRBJ2-7, with TRBD1 as a possible D gene (7 bases). Germline values: CDR1 MNHEY, CDR2 SMNVEV (reference sequence). V lost 7 bases to trimming and J lost 3 bases, with 13 bases between them. The CDR3 extends over 13 amino acids. The CDR3 region is CASKEGAIYEQYF. The CDR3 nucleotides are TGTGCCAGCAAGGAGGGGGCGATCTACGAGCAGTACTTC.

This clonotype was counted many times. The V and J genes are TRBV29-1 and TRBJ1-2; D gene ambiguous. This CDR3 has 13 amino acids. The germline gives CDR1 SQVTM, CDR2 ANQGSEA. Between the trimmed V and J ends, which lost 4 bases and 4 bases, there was a span of 13 bases. The CDR3 nucleotides are TGCAGCGTTGGATTGCAGACGAGCTATGGCTACACCTTC. Its translation is CSVGLQTSYGYTF.

In this sample, this clonotype turned up a few times. The chain has TRBV11-2 and TRBJ2-5, with a tentative D call TRBD1 (5 bases). V was pared by 4 bases and J by 4 bases, with 22 bases between. The length of the CDR3 is 17 residues. Germline CDR1 and CDR2: SGHAT and FQNNGV. For the CDR3, the DNA is TGTGCCAGCAGCTCAGCTCTCCTTGCAGGGTTACCAGAGACCCAGTACTTC. Protein product: CASSSALLAGLPETQYF. The full variable domain, in which reference TRBV11-2 and TRBJ2-5 provide the parts outside the CDR3, is EAGVAQSPRYKIIEKRQSVAFWCNPISGHATLYWYQQILGQGPKLLIQFQNNGVVDDSQLPKDRFSAERLKGVDSTLKIQPAKLEDSAVYLCASSSALLAGLPETQYFGPGTRLLVL.

The gene calls are TRBV28 and TRBJ1-2; 8 bases map to TRBD1. The CDR3 runs 15 residues. Germline trimming cut 6 bases from V and 8 bases from J; bases unmatched to any gene: 14. Germline V lookup: CDR1 MDHEN, CDR2 SYDVKM. The CDR3, as DNA: TGTGCCAGCAGCTTAGGGACAGGTCTCGAAGGCGGCTACACCTTC. This gives the protein CASSLGTGLEGGYTF.

This clonotype was counted at least ten times. J is TRBJ2-5 and V is TRBV12-3 or TRBV12-4; D gene ambiguous. The CDR3 length is 14 residues. V was cut by 5 bases and J by 4 bases, with 14 bases left in between. The CDR3 sequence: CASSIGRNGETQYF. The CDR3 nucleotides are TGTGCCAGCAGTATAGGAAGAAACGGAGAGACCCAGTACTTC.

This clonotype came up a few times. The chain couples TRBV18 to TRBJ2-3, with 14 bases fitting TRBD2. V was clipped by 6 bases and J by 5 bases; unmatched bases: 10. Per germline, CDR1 KGHSH and CDR2 LQKENI. CDR3 length: 17 amino acids. As DNA, the CDR3 is TGTGCCAGCTCCCGAGGGACTAGCGGGAGCGGTGAAGATACGCAGTATTTT. It codes for CASSRGTSGSGEDTQYF.

The table lists this clonotype with a few counts. V gene TRBV29-1 combines with J gene TRBJ2-1; perhaps TRBD1 as D (6 bases). Germline V CDR1 and CDR2: SQVTM, ANQGSEA. This CDR3 is 15 amino acids long. V was trimmed by 2 bases and J by 2 bases, leaving 13 bases between them. The CDR3 spells CSVELDSSPYNEQFF. The CDR3, as DNA: TGCAGCGTTGAATTGGACAGCTCTCCCTACAATGAGCAGTTCTTC.